These T cell receptor beta chains were read from a single sample in a study of shared clonotypes between healthy human individuals. Sequencing used immunoSEQ multiplex PCR; TCRdb keeps in-frame clones, though not all of them. The profile covers roughly 2.6 million clones, with around nine tenths appearing a single time and around 0.15% taken by the ten largest. Source material: naive CD4+ T cells sorted from blood. The receptors derive from a man aged 18 to 30 in good health. The CDR3 runs from the conserved cysteine through the conserved F or W. A D gene is named only where the DNA matches it firmly. Expanded clones get a size class; other rows say once, few or many, or leave the size out.

>TRBV5-4|NA|NA|TRBJ1-4
CASSLDSLNEKLFF
TGTGCCAGCAGCTTGGACAGCCTTAATGAAAAACTGTTTTTT
>TRBV2|NA|NA|TRBJ2-7
CASKINRAVGPYEQYF
TGTGCCAGCAAAATAAACAGGGCTGTGGGCCCCTACGAGCAGTACTTC
>TRBV7-9|few|NA|TRBJ2-7
CASSLTSYEQYF
TGTGCCAGCAGTTTGACTTCCTACGAGCAGTACTTC
>TRBV10-3|NA|NA|TRBJ1-1
CAITGGGRNTEAFF
TGTGCCATCACCGGGGGGGGTCGGAACACTGAAGCTTTCTTT
>TRBV7-8|NA|NA|TRBJ2-7
CASSSSRASYGYEQYF
TGTGCCAGCAGCTCGTCCCGGGCGTCGTACGGGTACGAGCAGTACTTC
>TRBV5-1|NA|NA|TRBJ2-3
CASSPALPDTQYF
TGCGCCAGCAGCCCGGCCCTCCCCGATACGCAGTATTTT
>TRBV7-9|NA|NA|TRBJ2-7
CASSSVAYSYEQYF
TGTGCCAGCAGCTCGGTGGCCTACTCCTACGAGCAGTACTTC
>TRBV11-2|NA|TRBD2|TRBJ2-7
CATISGKGHEQYF
TGTGCCACCATTAGCGGGAAGGGCCACGAGCAGTACTTC
>TRBV14|NA|NA|TRBJ2-7
CASSPLKSSGDEQYF
TGTGCCAGCAGCCCACTTAAATCCTCCGGCGACGAGCAGTACTTC
>TRBV5-8|NA|TRBD1|TRBJ2-7
CASSPRDRGPVEQYF
TGTGCCAGCAGCCCACGGGACAGGGGGCCCGTCGAGCAGTACTTC
>TRBV11-2|NA|TRBD2|TRBJ2-3
CASAGGGGDTQYF
TGTGCCAGCGCCGGGGGGGGTGGAGATACGCAGTATTTT
>TRBV10-3|NA|TRBD1|TRBJ1-2
CAISETGTGPYGYTF
TGTGCCATCAGTGAGACCGGGACAGGCCCCTATGGCTACACCTTC
>TRBV5-1|few|TRBD2|TRBJ2-2
CASSLGLAVNTGELFF
TGCGCCAGCAGCTTAGGACTAGCGGTAAACACCGGGGAGCTGTTTTTT
>TRBV9|NA|TRBD2|TRBJ2-1
CASSVGSSGGNTYNEQFF
TGTGCCAGCAGCGTAGGCAGTAGCGGGGGTAACACCTACAATGAGCAGTTCTTC
>TRBV5-1|NA|NA|TRBJ2-5
CASSLGRGAGETQYF
TGCGCCAGCAGCTTGGGAAGGGGGGCCGGGGAGACCCAGTACTTC
>TRBV27|NA|NA|TRBJ1-5
CASRPRSNQPQHF
TGTGCCAGCAGACCCCGGTCGAATCAGCCCCAGCATTTT
>TRBV10-1|NA|NA|TRBJ2-1
CASSDRSYNEQFF
TGCGCCAGCAGTGACAGGTCCTACAATGAGCAGTTCTTC
>TRBV10-3|NA|NA|TRBJ1-1
CAISQWSGPEAFF
TGTGCCATCAGTCAGTGGTCGGGGCCTGAAGCTTTCTTT
>TRBV28|NA|NA|TRBJ2-2
CASSLGGGAWELFF
TGTGCCAGCAGTTTAGGAGGGGGGGCTTGGGAGCTGTTTTTT
>TRBV5-1|NA|TRBD1|TRBJ2-2
CASSPGTANTGELFF
TGCGCCAGCAGCCCCGGGACAGCAAACACCGGGGAGCTGTTTTTT